This TCR beta chain stems from a study of T cells after yellow fever vaccination (dated by TCRdb to about 2019). Background on the whole study: The SMART-Seq v4 Ultra Low Input RNA kit was used to prepare libraries from fractions with low cell numbers. Two healthy male donors made up the cohort, one aged 18 to 29 years and the other aged 30 to 40 years. Blood was drawn at multiple timepoints before and after primary and secondary immunization, with bulk PBMC replicates and cell subsets isolated. To track T-cell clones before and after primary and booster YFV17D yellow fever vaccination, bulk TCR alpha and beta repertoires were sequenced longitudinally.

This clonotype has ten or more counts. The antigen it binds to is not known. The sample holds no much larger clone one base away, and base qualities are not on file. The treatment or condition label of this sample denotes: live attenuated yellow fever vaccine strain. PBMCs were isolated from peripheral blood using a standard Ficoll-Paque protocol. Dynabeads CD4 and CD8 positive selection kits were used to isolate the CD4 and CD8 T-cell fractions. TriZol was used to extract RNA from bulk PBMCs, CD4 and CD8 fractions, and dextramer-positive and dextramer-negative fractions. Synthesis of TCR cDNA relied on 5'RACE template switching, a step that introduced a universal primer site along with unique molecular identifiers. Priming for cDNA synthesis came from both the TCR alpha and TCR beta constant segments. Library amplification used two PCR steps, and the second PCR step added sample barcodes and sequencing adapters. Sequencing of libraries was done on Illumina HiSeq 2500 (2x100 bp) or NovaSeq (2x150 bp). Under the source paper's analysis protocol: Demultiplexing of reads and collapsing into UMI consensus sequences were performed with MIGEC, and V(D)J alignment was carried out with MiXCR. Vaccine-responding clonotypes were identified with edgeR using replicate PBMC samples, with FDR below 0.01 and a log2 fold change above 5 up to day 15 being required. Bulk clonotypes were assigned CD4 or CD8 identity according to which sequenced CD4 or CD8 repertoire held them at higher abundance. TCRdb trimmed public reads at Q25 via fastp, called clones via MiXCR and kept in-frame beta chains. A single entry per CDR3 protein holds the most common genes and DNA from its merged rows. None of the V and J calls come from the authors' own analysis; TCRdb made them. The sample table lists about 63,000 distinct CDR3 sequences, 6.5% to 9% of them with a count of one. Together, the top ten hold 35% to 40% of the sample.

Study-wide findings and limitations: Because the study included only a couple of donors, the extent to which the findings can be generalized is limited. After the booster, most clones that had expanded after primary vaccination were detected again (roughly 95% of CD4 and 88% of CD8), suggesting broad maintenance of memory. The secondary T-cell response was weaker than the primary response but faster, peaking on day 5 instead of day 15. FACS-sorted repertoires could contain abundant contaminating clonotypes from the bulk population, so computational filtering was required. A small fraction of clonotypes appeared in both the CD4 and CD8 compartments, likely as a result of convergent recombination.

The specimen comprised CD8+ T cells sorted from PBMCs, sampled 15 days after the yellow fever booster vaccination. The origin of this receptor is a man younger than 40 who received the YFV17D yellow fever vaccine.

The DNA sequence reads TGTGCCAGCAGTTTACTAGCGGGTGCCAGAGAGCAGTACTTC. It translates as CASSLLAGAREQYF. The sequence joins TRBV27 to TRBJ2-7, and TRBD2 matches 8 of the central bases. The cysteine opens and the phenylalanine closes a CDR3 of 14 amino acids. Just the 42-base CDR3 DNA is kept, in frame starting at base 1. From the germline V gene (reference sequence), CDR1 is MNHEY and CDR2 is SMNVEV. Trimming takes 2 bases off V and 7 bases off J; junction bases not matched to a gene: 7.